These 21 T cell receptor beta chains share one sample of origin, sequenced in a study of cytomegalovirus exposure and HLA in healthy donors. The PCR contained 60 Vbeta and 13 Jbeta primers. Produced via immunoSEQ multiplex PCR; TCRdb's table is partial and in-frame only. The data contain fewer than 110,000 clones, 65% to 85% of them singletons. Material for sequencing was PBMCs. The receptors stem from a man younger than 35 in good health and CMV-seronegative.

CDR3 nucleotides: TGTGCCAGCTCGACCGGGAATAACGAGCAGTACTTC. Translating gives CASSTGNNEQYF. This chain connects TRBV18 to TRBJ2-7, with D possibly TRBD2 on 5 matching bases. The CDR3 is 12 residues long. Germline values: CDR1 KGHSH, CDR2 LQKENI. The V end was cut by 6 bases, the J end by 5 bases, with 11 bases between.

This rearrangement joins TRBV19 to TRBJ2-1; 10 nucleotides match TRBD2. Germline CDR1 and CDR2: LNHDA and SQIVND (reference sequence). The CDR3 contains 15 residues. Trimming took 3 bases from V and 6 from J; bases not matched to a gene: 5. The CDR3 DNA reads as TGTGCCAGTAGTATGGGAGCGGGGGGGCTCAATGAGCAGTTCTTC. Translating it yields CASSMGAGGLNEQFF.

The rearrangement links TRBV4-3 to TRBJ2-2; TRBD2 matches at 8 bases. The CDR3 extends over 16 amino acids. The junction had 4 bases not matched to a gene; V was cut back by 0 bases and J by 4 bases. Germline V lookup: CDR1 LGHNA, CDR2 YSLEER. DNA for the CDR3: TGCGCCAGCAGCCAAGAGACGGGGGGGCGCACCGGGGAGCTGTTTTTT. Translated: CASSQETGGRTGELFF.

The chain couples TRBV11-3 to TRBJ2-7; D unclear. Germline CDR1 SGHNT, CDR2 YENEEA. The CDR3 is 13 amino acids. Trimming cost V 0 bases and J 6 bases, with 9 bases left between them. The CDR3 DNA follows: TGTGCCAGCAGCTTAGATCACGGGTCCGAGCAGTACTTC. The encoded protein is CASSLDHGSEQYF.

In its sample, this clone was seen once. V gene TRBV4-1 combines with J gene TRBJ2-1; 10 positions match TRBD2. With 4 bases clipped from V and 9 bases from J, the junction kept 9 bases outside the gene matches. This CDR3 has 15 amino acids. In germline, CDR1 is MGHRA, CDR2 YSYEKL. The CDR3 coding sequence is TGCGCCAGCAGCCGAACTAGCGGGGACTCAAGTGAGCAGTTCTTC. Translating gives CASSRTSGDSSEQFF.

The V gene is TRBV29-1, the J gene TRBJ1-1; D uncertain. This CDR3 spans 14 amino acids. The V gene lost 4 bases and the J gene lost 5 bases, with 17 bases spanning the gap. CDR1 is SQVTM, CDR2 ANQGSEA, per germline. CDR3 region: CSVGFQGGGTEAFF. The CDR3, as DNA: TGCAGCGTTGGGTTCCAAGGAGGAGGGACTGAAGCTTTCTTT. The variable domain in full, completed from reference TRBV29-1 and TRBJ1-1, reads SAVISQKPSRDICQRGTSLTIQCQVDSQVTMMFWYRQQPGQSLTLIATANQGSEATYESGFVIDKFPISRPNLTFSTLTVSNMSPEDSSIYLCSVGFQGGGTEAFFGQGTRLTVV.

The CDR3, as DNA: TGTGCCAGCAGTGAATTTACAGACAAACTGTTTTTT. It codes for CASSEFTDKLFF. V gene TRBV25-1 combines with J gene TRBJ1-4; D remains unclear. The CDR3 extends over 12 amino acids. Deletions cut 1 base from V and 11 bases from J, with 8 bases between. Germline V CDR1 and CDR2: MGHDK, SYGVNS.

Only a few counts were recorded for this clone. The chain joins TRBV11-2 to TRBJ2-2; the D is unclear. The CDR3 runs to 11 residues. Trimming pared 3 bases from V and 6 bases from J, leaving 2 bases between. The germline CDR1 and CDR2 sequences are SGHAT and FQNNGV. Written as DNA, the CDR3 is TGTGCCAGCAGCTTCGCCGGGGAGCTGTTTTTT. Translated, it gives CASSFAGELFF.

The V gene is TRBV19, the J gene TRBJ1-1; D not resolved. Between the trimmed V and J ends, which lost 0 bases and 0 bases, there was a span of 8 bases. The CDR3 length is 15 residues. Germline CDR1 LNHDA, CDR2 SQIVND (reference sequence). CDR3 nucleotide sequence: TGTGCCAGTAGTATAGATTTTCCCTTGAACACTGAAGCTTTCTTT. This translates into CASSIDFPLNTEAFF.

The DNA for the CDR3 is TGTGCCAGCAGCGACAGGGGTTTCAATGAGCAGTTCTTC. This encodes CASSDRGFNEQFF. The chain combines TRBV27 with TRBJ2-1, with 8 bases identical to TRBD1. The germline CDR1 and CDR2 sequences are MNHEY and SMNVEV (reference sequence). The V segment lost 6 bases and the J segment 6 bases; nucleotides outside the gene matches: 4. This CDR3 is built from 13 residues.

This clone was counted only a few times. The V and J genes are TRBV28 and TRBJ1-4; D is possibly TRBD1 (5 bases). The CDR3 extends over 15 amino acids. Germline V lookup: CDR1 MDHEN, CDR2 SYDVKM. The V end was cut by 6 bases, the J end by 0 bases, with 11 bases between. CDR3 bases: TGTGCCAGCAGCTCGGCAGGGACAACTAATGAAAAACTGTTTTTT. Translation gives CASSSAGTTNEKLFF.

CDR3 residues: CASSSSSSGGYTF. In nucleotides, the CDR3 is TGTGCCAGCAGCTCTAGCTCCTCTGGCGGCTACACCTTC. The chain employs TRBV7-9 and TRBJ1-2; no clear D. This CDR3 is built from 13 residues. Trimming stripped 4 bases from V and 8 bases from J, with 14 bases between. Germline CDR1 reads SEHNR; CDR2 reads FQNEAQ (reference sequence).

This clone has a handful of counts. The rearrangement uses TRBV4-3 and TRBJ2-5; the D gene is possibly TRBD1 (6 bases). The CDR3 totals 15 residues. Germline assignment: CDR1 LGHNA and CDR2 YSLEER. V was pared by 1 base and J by 5 bases, with 14 bases between. CDR3 in amino acids: CASSQVILQGETQYF. The CDR3 DNA sequence: TGCGCCAGCAGCCAAGTTATTTTACAGGGTGAGACCCAGTACTTC.

Only one count was recorded for this clone. The chain employs TRBV15 and TRBJ1-1; D gene uncertain. Germline values: CDR1 LNHNV, CDR2 YYDKDF (reference sequence). There are 13 residues in the CDR3. V dropped 3 bases and J dropped 2 bases, with 7 bases sitting between them. Here the CDR3 reads CATSRQANTEAFF. The DNA of the CDR3 is TGTGCCACCAGCAGGCAGGCAAACACTGAAGCTTTCTTT.

This clone was counted ten times or more. DNA for the CDR3: TGTGCTAGTGGTATATCTAGCGGGGGCACAGATACGCAGTATTTT. Translated, it gives CASGISSGGTDTQYF. The J gene is TRBJ2-3, the V gene TRBV12-5; 9 bases match TRBD2. Germline V gene lookup returns CDR1 LGHNT and CDR2 FRNRAP. The CDR3 loop spans 15 amino acids. V gave up 5 bases and J gave up 1 base; unmatched junction bases: 4.

Notes on this clone: The junction and the germline gene differ at one end; a read error may be behind it. V usage is TRBV7-7 and J usage is TRBJ2-3, with D possibly TRBD2 on 7 matching bases. Germline V CDR1 and CDR2: SSHAT, FNYEAQ (reference sequence). The CDR3 covers 14 residues. In nucleotides, the CDR3 is TGTGCTAGCAGCTTAGGGGGGGTTGCAGATACGCAGTATTTT. It codes for CASSLGGVADTQYF.

The chain joins TRBV6-1 to TRBJ2-1, with 7 bases that match TRBD1. CDR3 length equals 15 residues. CDR1 and CDR2 (germline): MNHNS, SASEGT. Trimming at V came to 1 base and at J to 2 bases, leaving 2 bases not matched to a gene. CDR3 region: CASSEEGQAYNEQFF. As DNA, the CDR3 is TGTGCCAGCAGTGAAGAAGGACAGGCCTACAATGAGCAGTTCTTC.

The rearrangement joins TRBV9 to TRBJ2-3; 10 bases align to TRBD2. In germline, CDR1 is SGDLS, CDR2 YYNGEE. The CDR3 is 16 residues long. With V trimmed by 0 bases and J by 6 bases, 7 bases remained unmatched. The CDR3 nucleotides are TGTGCCAGCAGCGTAGGAAGCGGGGGGGCGATGGATACGCAGTATTTT. Protein product: CASSVGSGGAMDTQYF.

V usage is TRBV7-6 and J usage is TRBJ2-5; D call uncertain. Trimming took off 3 bases at V and 3 bases at J, with 8 bases between the two ends. The V gene's germline CDR1 is SGHVS and CDR2 FNYEAQ. This CDR3 region has 13 residues. In DNA, the CDR3 is TGTGCCAGCAGCTTTAGACAAAAAGAGACCCAGTACTTC. The encoded protein is CASSFRQKETQYF. Filled out from reference TRBV7-6 and TRBJ2-5, the complete variable domain reads GAGVSQSPRYKVTKRGQDVALRCDPISGHVSLYWYRQALGQGPEFLTYFNYEAQQDKSGLPNDRFSAERPEGSISTLTIQRTEQRDSAMYRCASSFRQKETQYFGPGTRLLVL.

The chain carries TRBV19 and TRBJ1-4; possible D gene TRBD1, 6 bases. The germline V gene encodes CDR1 LNHDA and CDR2 SQIVND (reference sequence). The CDR3 sequence is 13 residues long. V lost 6 bases, J lost 11 bases, and 16 bases lay in between. The CDR3 DNA reads as TGTGCCAGTAGGACGCAGGGGTCGGGGAAACTGTTTTTT. The encoded protein is CASRTQGSGKLFF.

The chain carries TRBV4-2 and TRBJ2-1; 14 bases align to TRBD2. CDR3 length: 17 amino acids. V lost 4 bases to trimming and J lost 5 bases; unmatched junction nucleotides: 7. Per germline, CDR1 LGHNA and CDR2 YNFKEQ. CDR3 protein: CASSRAGLAGGDNEQFF. The CDR3 DNA follows: TGTGCCAGCAGCCGCGCCGGACTAGCGGGGGGTGACAATGAGCAGTTCTTC.